A single sample is the source of the 18 T cell receptor beta chains below, sequenced in a study of blood T cells in healthy people across ages. Primed by a sample-barcoded 5' primer and a J-beta primer mix, a second PCR proceeded for roughly 6 to 12 cycles. TCRdb ran MiXCR on the 5' RACE reads and lists one entry per CDR3 protein. The data contain hundreds of thousands of distinct CDR3 sequences, 49% of them singletons. The sample comprised blood. These receptors came from an older woman in good health.

With respect to this clonotype: An end of the junction differs from the germline gene, which may be a read error. The chain joins TRBV20-1 to TRBJ2-3; 9 bases line up with TRBD1. Germline CDR1 reads DFQATT; CDR2 reads SNEGSKA (reference sequence). The CDR3 totals 16 residues. CDR3 sequence (DNA): TGCAGCGCTAGCCATTTTGGGGGACAGGGTTTAGATACGCAGTATTTT. Translated, it gives CSASHFGGQGLDTQYF.

A note on this clonotype: Being one base from a much bigger clone, this may be a read error. This chain uses TRBV6-6 with TRBJ1-1; possibly TRBD1 for D (6 bases). Germline CDR1 reads MNHNY; CDR2 reads SVGAGI (reference sequence). V dropped 10 bases and J dropped 8 bases, with 17 bases sitting between them. The CDR3 is made up of 12 amino acids. This CDR3 is CANSKDSGEAFF. The DNA for the CDR3 is TGTGCCAACAGCAAGGACAGCGGGGAAGCTTTCTTT.

J is TRBJ2-5 and V is TRBV7-9, with 7 bases that match TRBD2. The J call is in doubt because the DNA end fits TRBJ2-7 better. Looked up from germline, CDR1 is SEHNR and CDR2 is FQNEAQ (reference sequence). The CDR3 consists of 16 residues. The DNA for the CDR3 is TGTGCCAGCAGCTTAGGTGGCGGCCCGGGGGGTTACGAGCAGTACTTC. The encoded protein is CASSLGGGPGGYEQYF.

This clonotype was seen many times. The gene calls are TRBV6-2 or TRBV6-3 and TRBJ2-7; D gene uncertain. The CDR3 covers 13 residues. V was clipped by 6 bases and J by 0 bases, with 9 bases between them. Germline lookup yields CDR1 MNHEY and CDR2 SVGEGT. The CDR3 nucleotides read TGTGCCAGCAGATGGACGGCCTCCTACGAGCAGTACTTC. It is translated as CASRWTASYEQYF.

The chain combines TRBV6-1 with TRBJ2-7, with a tentative D call TRBD2 (5 bases). Germline lookup yields CDR1 MNHNS and CDR2 SASEGT. V lost 6 bases and J 0 bases, leaving 21 bases between the germline ends. The CDR3 spans 17 residues. CDR3 sequence (DNA): TGTGCCAGCAGCTCAGTAGCCAGCGGAGCCTTCTCCTACGAGCAGTACTTC. The encoded protein is CASSSVASGAFSYEQYF.

The genes are TRBV12-3 or TRBV12-4 and TRBJ2-7; 9 positions agree with TRBD1. The CDR3 runs to 15 residues. J lost 4 bases, V lost 3 bases, and 7 bases had no gene match. Here the CDR3 DNA reads TGTGCCAGCAGTTTGACCGGGACAGGGCGATACGAGCAGTACTTC. This sequence encodes CASSLTGTGRYEQYF.

This clonotype has more than one count but fewer than ten. The V gene is TRBV2, the J gene TRBJ2-1; 8 bases align to TRBD2. V lost 6 bases, J lost 4 bases, and 2 bases stayed unmatched. This CDR3 contains 13 residues. Per germline, CDR1 SNHLY and CDR2 FYNNEI. The CDR3: CASRERGYNEQFF. For the CDR3, the DNA is TGTGCCAGCAGGGAGCGGGGGTACAATGAGCAGTTCTTC. Filled out from reference TRBV2 and TRBJ2-1, the complete variable domain reads EPEVTQTPSHQVTQMGQEVILRCVPISNHLYFYWYRQILGQKVEFLVSFYNNEISEKSEIFDDQFSVERPDGSNFTLKIRSTKLEDSAMYFCASRERGYNEQFFGPGTRLTVL.

This clonotype has a handful of counts. V usage is TRBV2 and J usage is TRBJ2-5, with a tentative D call TRBD2 (6 bases). The V end was cut by 2 bases, the J end by 2 bases, with 24 bases between. Germline CDR1 reads SNHLY; CDR2 reads FYNNEI. The CDR3 sequence is 19 residues long. CDR3 coding DNA: TGTGCCAGCAGTGAACCCCCTTGGTTTGAAGCGGGTACACAAGAGACCCAGTACTTC. It is translated as CASSEPPWFEAGTQETQYF.

The chain recombines TRBV7-6 with TRBJ2-7; weak D call: TRBD1 (6 bases). V lost 0 bases and J lost 10, with 16 bases in between. The CDR3 is 14 residues long. Germline V gives CDR1 SGHVS, CDR2 FNYEAQ. Written as DNA, the CDR3 is TGTGCCAGCAGCTTAGCGAGGACAGAACCCGCCCAGTACTTC. It translates to CASSLARTEPAQYF.

The V and J genes are TRBV20-1 and TRBJ2-5; D is ambiguous. CDR1 and CDR2 from the germline V gene are DFQATT and SNEGSKA (reference sequence). The CDR3 has 12 amino acids. DNA of the CDR3: TGCAGCGTATCGGTTCTGCAAGAGACCCAGTACTTC. Encoded protein: CSVSVLQETQYF.

Of note for this clonotype: One end of the junction is discordant with germline, which a read error may explain. The genes are TRBV10-3 and TRBJ1-4, with no clear D. The germline V gene encodes CDR1 ENHRY and CDR2 SYGVKD. This CDR3 region has 12 residues. CDR3 coding DNA: TGTGCCGTCAGTGAGTCGGCTGAAAAACTGTTTTTT. It translates to CAVSESAEKLFF.

This clonotype was counted a few times. The gene calls are TRBV4-2 and TRBJ2-7; D possibly matches TRBD1 or TRBD2 (5 bases each). This CDR3 is built from 12 residues. Germline CDR1 is LGHNA and CDR2 is YNFKEQ. Trimming took off 0 bases at V and 12 bases at J, with 12 bases between the two ends. The CDR3 DNA sequence: TGTGCCAGCAGCCAAGATGGGCTTGGGGGGTACTTC. It specifies CASSQDGLGGYF.

This clonotype was observed a few times. The rearrangement links TRBV5-1 to TRBJ2-3, with D tentatively TRBD2 (5 bases). Germline V gives CDR1 SGHRS, CDR2 YFSETQ. Trimming pared 0 bases from V and 0 bases from J, leaving 11 bases between. The CDR3 covers 16 residues. As DNA, the CDR3 is TGCGCCAGCAGCTTGGGGGTTAGCGAGAGCACAGATACGCAGTATTTT. Its protein product is CASSLGVSESTDTQYF.

The V and J genes are TRBV5-1 and TRBJ1-1, with D maybe TRBD1 (5 bases). The CDR3 covers 18 residues. Germline V gene sequence: CDR1 SGHRS, CDR2 YFSETQ. V lost 4 bases, J lost 3 bases, and 25 bases lay in between. The CDR3 region has the DNA TGCGCCAGCAGCCTCGCCTTGGGAGGGGTAGGCTGGTACACTGAAGCTTTCTTT. Amino acids: CASSLALGGVGWYTEAFF.

The gene calls are TRBV20-1 and TRBJ2-7, with D unclear. V lost 3 bases and J 6 bases, leaving 12 bases between the germline ends. Germline CDR1 and CDR2: DFQATT and SNEGSKA (reference sequence). The CDR3 is made up of 12 amino acids. In DNA, the CDR3 is TGCAGTGCTAGTCCGGACCGCTCCGAGCAGTACTTC. Its translation is CSASPDRSEQYF.

This clonotype has a single count. The rearrangement uses TRBV20-1 and TRBJ1-1; D is unclear. Trimming removed 0 bases at V and 3 bases at J, with 11 bases between. The length of the CDR3 is 14 residues. CDR1 is DFQATT, CDR2 SNEGSKA, per germline (reference sequence). The DNA of the CDR3 is TGCAGTGCTAGAGATATCGGCCAGCACACTGAAGCTTTCTTT. Translating gives CSARDIGQHTEAFF.

The genes are TRBV10-3 and TRBJ2-6; 13 bases are a match to TRBD2. V shed 6 bases and J 4 bases; nucleotides not matched to a gene: 6. The germline gives CDR1 ENHRY, CDR2 SYGVKD. The CDR3 contains 17 residues. The CDR3 coding sequence is TGTGCCATCAGCCCCGGGACTAGCGGGACCGGGGCCAACGTCCTGACTTTC. Translated, it gives CAISPGTSGTGANVLTF.

On this clonotype itself: The junction departs from germline at one end; a sequencing error may be responsible. This chain connects TRBV20-1 to TRBJ2-5; perhaps D is TRBD1 or TRBD2 (5 bases each). Gene TRBJ2-7 matches the end of the DNA better, so the J call may be wrong. Germline CDR1 reads DFQATT; CDR2 reads SNEGSKA (reference sequence). The CDR3 runs to 14 residues. CDR3 protein: CGAQRGPGENEQYF. CDR3 sequence (DNA): TGCGGTGCTCAACGGGGCCCCGGGGAGAACGAGCAGTACTTC.